Listed below are T cell receptor beta chains from one sample, sequenced in a study of tumor and adjacent non-tumor tissue in lung cancer. TCRdb itself ran the multiplex PCR reads through MiXCR, one entry per CDR3 protein. The sample consists of about 200,000 distinct CDR3 sequences, about 76% of them appearing once. The specimen sequenced was lung tumor tissue. All receptors come from a man aged 55-75 years with non-small cell lung cancer. Both conserved end residues are part of each CDR3. A D gene is named only where the DNA matches it firmly. Where a row states a size, it is once, few, many or the class of an expanded clone; other rows omit it.

>TRBD1|NA|TRBJ1-2|TRBV20-1
TGCAGTGCTAGAGGACAGGGCTATGGCTACACCTTC
CSARGQGYGYTF
>NA|NA|TRBJ2-7|TRBV4-3
TGCGCCAGCAGCCTCGGACCAGGAGGGCACTACGAGCAGTACTTC
CASSLGPGGHYEQYF
>NA|NA|TRBJ1-4|TRBV11-1
TGTGCCAGCAGCTCGGGACGAGATAATGAGAAACTGCCTTTT
CASSSGRDNEKLPF
>TRBD2|NA|TRBJ2-7|TRBV11-1
TGTGCCAGCAGCAGGACTAGCGTGACGGCAGGCGAACAGTACTTC
CASSRTSVTAGEQYF
>TRBD2|NA|TRBJ2-3|TRBV20-1
TGCAGCGCCTTAGCGGGACTCACATATACGCAGTATTTT
CSALAGLTYTQYF
>NA|NA|TRBJ1-2|TRBV5-4
TGTGCCAGCAGCGACGGACAGACCGATGGCTACATCTTC
CASSDGQTDGYIF
>NA|NA|TRBJ2-1|TRBV20-1
TGCAGTGCTAACACGGAGGGGAGGCCCCACAATGAGCAGTTCTTC
CSANTEGRPHNEQFF
>TRBD2|many|TRBJ2-5|TRBV11-3
TGTGCCAGCAGCTTAGGCAGACTAGCGGGAGAGACCCAGTACTTC
CASSLGRLAGETQYF
>TRBD2|NA|TRBJ2-7|TRBV20-1
TGCAGTACTACCCCTAGCGGGGGTCCTGCCGAGCAGTACTTC
CSTTPSGGPAEQYF
>NA|NA|TRBJ1-2|TRBV6-5
TGTGCCAGCATGAGATCACAGCTCTATGGCTACACCTTC
CASMRSQLYGYTF
>NA|NA|TRBJ2-3|TRBV29-1
TGCAGCGTTGAAGGACTAGTGGGAGCACGAGATACGCAGTATTTT
CSVEGLVGARDTQYF
>TRBD2|NA|TRBJ2-3|TRBV20-1
TGCAGTGCTACTGGACTAGCGGGGAGGGATACGCAGTATTTT
CSATGLAGRDTQYF
>NA|many|TRBJ1-1|TRBV29-1
TGCAGCGTTGTTAGGCAGGAGAACACTGAAGCTTTCTTT
CSVVRQENTEAFF
>TRBD2|many|TRBJ2-5|TRBV20-1
TGCAGTGCTACCGGACTAGCGGGAGTAGGAGAGACCCAGTACTTC
CSATGLAGVGETQYF
>TRBD1|NA|TRBJ1-3|TRBV10-2
TGCGACAGCAGGACAGGGAACTTTGGAGACACCATATATTTT
CDSRTGNFGDTIYF
>TRBD2|NA|TRBJ2-3|TRBV10-2
TGCGCCAGCAAGGGGGTAGCGGGAGGAGGTACGCAGTATTTC
CASKGVAGGGTQYF
>TRBD1|NA|TRBJ2-2|TRBV4-2
TGTGCCTGCAGCCAAGGACAGGACACCGGGGAGCTGTTTTTT
CACSQGQDTGELFF
>TRBD1|NA|TRBJ1-1|TRBV11-2
TGTTCCAGCAGATTAGTGGATGAGGGGGCGGGGAACACTGAAGCTTTCTTT
CSSRLVDEGAGNTEAFF
>NA|NA|TRBJ2-5|TRBV19
TGTGCCAGTGGCGAACGGACCAGAGAGACCCAGTACTTC
CASGERTRETQYF
>NA|many|TRBJ1-2|TRBV20-1
TGCAGTGCTAGTAAGCAGGAACATGGCTACACCTTC
CSASKQEHGYTF
>NA|NA|TRBJ2-7|TRBV4-1
TGCGCCAGCAGCCAAGACCAGGGGTTGGGGGAGCAGTACTTC
CASSQDQGLGEQYF
>NA|NA|TRBJ1-2|TRBV5-8
TGTGCCAGCAGCTGTGACAGTAAAGAAGGCTACACCTTC
CASSCDSKEGYTF
>TRBD1|NA|TRBJ1-4|TRBV6-1
TGTGCCAGCAGTTTCGGTCGACAGGGAAGTGAAAAACTGTTTTTT
CASSFGRQGSEKLFF
>NA|NA|TRBJ2-7|TRBV12-3/TRBV12-4
TGTGTCAGCAGTCATACTGGGCCCTCCTACGGGCAGTACTTC
CVSSHTGPSYGQYF
>NA|many|TRBJ2-7|TRBV5-4
TGTGCCAGCAGCCTGAGGACTCGGCCCTACGAGCAGTACTTC
CASSLRTRPYEQYF
>NA|NA|TRBJ2-1|TRBV20-1
TGCAGCGTTAGCGAGTTCACAGGGACCTCCAGTGAGCAGTTCTTC
CSVSEFTGTSSEQFF
>NA|many|TRBJ1-1|TRBV20-1
TGCAGTACAGGGACACCCGGGGGGGTGGACACTGAAGCTTTCTTT
CSTGTPGGVDTEAFF
>TRBD1|NA|TRBJ1-1|TRBV11-2
TGTGCCAGCAGCATGATGGGACAGCAGAACACTGAAGTTTTCTTT
CASSMMGQQNTEVFF
>NA|NA|TRBJ2-5|TRBV7-9
TGTGCCAGCAGCTTCCTCGGGAGAGCCCGTTTAGAGACCCAGTACTTC
CASSFLGRARLETQYF
>NA|many|TRBJ2-7|TRBV5-4
TGTGCCAGCAGTTCCCGAGGAGACTCCTACGAGCAGTACTTC
CASSSRGDSYEQYF
>NA|NA|TRBJ2-7|TRBV20-1
TGTAATGCTAGGGGGCTAGCGGACACACTCTCCTACGAGCAGTACTTC
CNARGLADTLSYEQYF
>NA|NA|TRBJ1-2|TRBV6-1
TGTGCCAGCAGGAAGACCCTTGGTGGGATCTCAGACGACTATGGCTACACCTTC
CASRKTLGGISDDYGYTF
>NA|NA|TRBJ2-1|TRBV7-6
TGTGCCAGCAGCTCCCGCGGGGATGAGAAGTTCTTC
CASSSRGDEKFF
>TRBD1|NA|TRBJ1-1|TRBV6-1
TGTGCTAGGAGTGAGGACAGGGGGGACACTGAAGCTTTCTTT
CARSEDRGDTEAFF
>NA|once|TRBJ2-7|TRBV11-3
TGTACCAGCAGCTTGTCACAAGGGTACGATCAATACTTC
CTSSLSQGYDQYF
>NA|NA|TRBJ2-7|TRBV14
TGTGCCAGCAGCTTTGGACAGAGCTACGTGCAGTACTTC
CASSFGQSYVQYF
>NA|NA|TRBJ2-5|TRBV5-6
TGTGCCAGGAGATCCGAAGCAGGCAGTAGAATTGTGGAGACCCAGTACTTT
CARRSEAGSRIVETQYF
>NA|NA|TRBJ2-4|TRBV6-2/TRBV6-3
TGTGCCAGTGCCTTCGAAGGAGGAGGTATACTAGCCAAAAACATTCAGTACTTC
CASAFEGGGILAKNIQYF
>TRBD1|NA|TRBJ2-3|TRBV4-3
TGCGCCAGCAGCCAATGGGGTACGGGACAGGGGGCTACTACGCAGTACTTT
CASSQWGTGQGATTQYF
>NA|once|TRBJ2-7|TRBV7-9
TGTGCCAGCGGCCGTGATGTTGGCTACGAGCAGTACTTC
CASGRDVGYEQYF
>TRBD1|few|TRBJ2-1|TRBV10-2
TGCGCCAGCCGGGACAGCTCCTACAATGAGCAGTTCTTC
CASRDSSYNEQFF
>NA|many|TRBJ2-7|TRBV11-3
TGTGCCAGCACCGATTCGATCTTGCAGTACTTC
CASTDSILQYF
>TRBD2|NA|TRBJ2-1|TRBV12-3/TRBV12-4
TGTGCCGGCGGTAAGGGACTAGCGGGTGCAAATGAGCAGTTCTTC
CAGGKGLAGANEQFF
>TRBD1|NA|TRBJ1-1|TRBV4-1
TGCGCCATCAGTCAAGGGGGACAGGTGAACACTGAAGCTTTCTTT
CAISQGGQVNTEAFF
>NA|NA|TRBJ2-2|TRBV29-1
TGCAGGGTCGACGGCCAGGGAAACACCGGGGAGCTGTTTTTT
CRVDGQGNTGELFF
>NA|NA|TRBJ1-6|TRBV4-1
TGCGCCAGCAGCCAAGAACTCCCACTGAGAAATTCACCCCTCCACTTT
CASSQELPLRNSPLHF
>NA|NA|TRBJ2-1|TRBV11-3
TGTGCCAGCAGCTTAGTATCGGGAGTCGCCAATGAACAGTTCTTC
CASSLVSGVANEQFF
>NA|NA|TRBJ2-1|TRBV11-2
TGTGCCAGCAGCTTGGAGGGATACGGTGAGCAGTTCTTC
CASSLEGYGEQFF
>NA|NA|TRBJ1-1|TRBV12-3/TRBV12-4
TGTGCCAGCAGTTTGGTGGGCTTAGGGACTGAAGCTTTCTTT
CASSLVGLGTEAFF
>TRBD1|few|TRBJ1-6|TRBV6-1
TGTGCCAGCAGTCCCCTGGACAGGGATAATTCACCCCTCCACTTT
CASSPLDRDNSPLHF
>NA|many|TRBJ2-3|TRBV20-1
TGCAGTGCTACCCCTGGCAGTGGGGGGTTAGATACGCAGTATTTT
CSATPGSGGLDTQYF
>NA|few|TRBJ1-1|TRBV6-5
TGTGCCACCCAGTTGGTAGGGTTCGGTGAAGCTTTCTTT
CATQLVGFGEAFF
>TRBD2|NA|TRBJ2-1|TRBV6-5
TGTGCCAACAGTTCGGAACTCGCGGGAGGGCCCTTTTACAATGAGCAGTTCTTC
CANSSELAGGPFYNEQFF
>NA|NA|TRBJ1-1|TRBV12-3/TRBV12-4
TGTACCAGCAGACCTGAGGGGCCTGAAGCTTTCTTT
CTSRPEGPEAFF
>TRBD1|many|TRBJ1-1|TRBV29-1
TGCAGCGCTGGACAGGGAAAAACTGAAGCTTTCTTT
CSAGQGKTEAFF